This section outlines one TCR beta chain sequence together with its context. These data are taken from a study of radiotherapy plus CTLA-4 blockade in lung cancer. The CDR3 is 14 amino acids. The ends were cut back, 0 bases at V and 6 bases at J, with 9 bases in the middle. Germline lookup yields CDR1 SGHRS and CDR2 YFSETQ. The table came from immunoSEQ multiplex PCR; TCRdb's copy has only in-frame clones and leaves some out. The table records under 110,000 clones, under 90% of them present only once. Focal radiation was given together with CTLA-4 blockade (ipilimumab) to patients with chemo-refractory metastatic non-small-cell lung cancer.

The material sequenced was peripheral blood, taken from a patient treated with radiotherapy plus ipilimumab. The rearrangement joins TRBV5-1 to TRBJ2-2; the D gene is possibly TRBD2 (6 bases). The source of this sequence is a human donor with non-small cell lung cancer that progressed on radiotherapy plus ipilimumab. Some clones in this sample may be carry-over from other donors' samples. CDR3 region: CASSLDGTPGELFF. CDR3 nucleotide sequence: TGCGCCAGCAGCTTGGATGGGACTCCCGGGGAGCTGTTTTTT.